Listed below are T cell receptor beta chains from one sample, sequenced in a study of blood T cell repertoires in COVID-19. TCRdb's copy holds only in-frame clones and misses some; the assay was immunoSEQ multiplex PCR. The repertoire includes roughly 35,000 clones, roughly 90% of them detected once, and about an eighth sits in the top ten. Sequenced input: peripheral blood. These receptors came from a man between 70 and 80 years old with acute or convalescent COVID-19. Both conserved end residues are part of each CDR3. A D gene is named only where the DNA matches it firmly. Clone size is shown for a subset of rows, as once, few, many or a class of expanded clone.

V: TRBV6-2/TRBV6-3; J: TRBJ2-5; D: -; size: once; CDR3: CASSPDWLQGTQYF; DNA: TGTGCCAGCAGCCCCGACTGGCTCCAAGGGACCCAGTACTTC
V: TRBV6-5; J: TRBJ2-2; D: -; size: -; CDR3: CASSRGGGELFF; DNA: TGTGCCAGCAGTCGGGGTGGCGGGGAGCTGTTTTTT
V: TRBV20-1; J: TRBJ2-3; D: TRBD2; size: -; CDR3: CSASPIAGRYTDTQYF; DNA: TGCAGTGCTAGTCCAATAGCGGGACGATACACAGATACGCAGTATTTT
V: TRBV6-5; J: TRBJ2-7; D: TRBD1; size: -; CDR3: CASSYGDRAGEQYF; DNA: TGTGCCAGCAGTTACGGGGACAGGGCCGGCGAGCAGTACTTC
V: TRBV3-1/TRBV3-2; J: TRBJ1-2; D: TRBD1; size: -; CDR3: CASSQDMGQYNSGYTF; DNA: TGTGCCAGCAGCCAAGATATGGGACAGTACAATTCTGGCTACACCTTC
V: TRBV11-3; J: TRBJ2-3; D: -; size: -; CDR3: CASSLNGISEDTQYF; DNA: TGTGCCAGCAGCCTAAACGGGATTTCGGAAGATACGCAGTATTTT
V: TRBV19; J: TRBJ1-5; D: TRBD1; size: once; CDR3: CASSANRGSNQPQHF; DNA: TGTGCCAGTAGCGCGAACAGGGGAAGCAATCAGCCCCAGCATTTT
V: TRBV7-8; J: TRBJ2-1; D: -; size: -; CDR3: CASSATGNNEQFF; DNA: TGTGCCAGCAGCGCTACAGGGAACAATGAGCAGTTCTTC
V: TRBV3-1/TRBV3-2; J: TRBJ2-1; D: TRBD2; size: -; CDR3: CASSQGTSGRGNEQFF; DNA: TGTGCCAGCAGCCAAGGGACTAGCGGGAGGGGGAATGAGCAGTTCTTC
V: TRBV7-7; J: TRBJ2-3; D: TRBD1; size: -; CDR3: CASSPSGQDTDTQYF; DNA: TGTGCCAGCAGCCCATCCGGACAGGACACAGATACGCAGTATTTT
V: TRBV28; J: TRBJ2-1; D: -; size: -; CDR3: CASSPSGGSSYNEQFF; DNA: TGTGCCAGCAGTCCCTCGGGGGGCAGCTCCTACAATGAGCAGTTCTTC
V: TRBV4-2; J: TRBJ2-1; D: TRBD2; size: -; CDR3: CASSQDGLAGVRNEQFF; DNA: TGTGCCAGCAGCCAAGATGGACTAGCGGGAGTCCGCAATGAGCAGTTCTTC
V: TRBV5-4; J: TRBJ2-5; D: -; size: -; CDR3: CASSLRGAETQYF; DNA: TGTGCCAGCAGCTTGCGGGGAGCAGAGACCCAGTACTTC
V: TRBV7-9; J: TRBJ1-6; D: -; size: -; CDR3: CASSRDLGSPLHF; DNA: TGTGCCAGCAGCCGGGATTTGGGCTCACCCCTCCACTTT
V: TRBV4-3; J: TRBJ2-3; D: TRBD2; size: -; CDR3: CASSLSGRERDTQYF; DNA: TGCGCCAGCAGCCTTAGCGGGAGGGAGAGGGATACGCAGTATTTT
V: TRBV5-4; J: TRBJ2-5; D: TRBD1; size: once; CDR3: CASSFPDREETQYF; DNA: TGTGCCAGCAGCTTTCCCGACAGGGAAGAGACCCAGTACTTC
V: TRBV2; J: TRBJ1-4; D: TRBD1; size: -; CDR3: CASRTGRSEKLFF; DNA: TGTGCCAGCCGGACAGGGAGATCGGAAAAACTGTTTTTT
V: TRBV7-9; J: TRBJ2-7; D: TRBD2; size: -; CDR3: CASSPAGTRLYEQYF; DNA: TGTGCCAGCAGCCCCGCCGGGACTAGGTTATACGAGCAGTACTTC
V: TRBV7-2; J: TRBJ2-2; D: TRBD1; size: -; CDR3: CASSPTTGTGNTGELFF; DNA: TGTGCCAGCAGCCCAACGACCGGGACAGGGAACACCGGGGAGCTGTTTTTT